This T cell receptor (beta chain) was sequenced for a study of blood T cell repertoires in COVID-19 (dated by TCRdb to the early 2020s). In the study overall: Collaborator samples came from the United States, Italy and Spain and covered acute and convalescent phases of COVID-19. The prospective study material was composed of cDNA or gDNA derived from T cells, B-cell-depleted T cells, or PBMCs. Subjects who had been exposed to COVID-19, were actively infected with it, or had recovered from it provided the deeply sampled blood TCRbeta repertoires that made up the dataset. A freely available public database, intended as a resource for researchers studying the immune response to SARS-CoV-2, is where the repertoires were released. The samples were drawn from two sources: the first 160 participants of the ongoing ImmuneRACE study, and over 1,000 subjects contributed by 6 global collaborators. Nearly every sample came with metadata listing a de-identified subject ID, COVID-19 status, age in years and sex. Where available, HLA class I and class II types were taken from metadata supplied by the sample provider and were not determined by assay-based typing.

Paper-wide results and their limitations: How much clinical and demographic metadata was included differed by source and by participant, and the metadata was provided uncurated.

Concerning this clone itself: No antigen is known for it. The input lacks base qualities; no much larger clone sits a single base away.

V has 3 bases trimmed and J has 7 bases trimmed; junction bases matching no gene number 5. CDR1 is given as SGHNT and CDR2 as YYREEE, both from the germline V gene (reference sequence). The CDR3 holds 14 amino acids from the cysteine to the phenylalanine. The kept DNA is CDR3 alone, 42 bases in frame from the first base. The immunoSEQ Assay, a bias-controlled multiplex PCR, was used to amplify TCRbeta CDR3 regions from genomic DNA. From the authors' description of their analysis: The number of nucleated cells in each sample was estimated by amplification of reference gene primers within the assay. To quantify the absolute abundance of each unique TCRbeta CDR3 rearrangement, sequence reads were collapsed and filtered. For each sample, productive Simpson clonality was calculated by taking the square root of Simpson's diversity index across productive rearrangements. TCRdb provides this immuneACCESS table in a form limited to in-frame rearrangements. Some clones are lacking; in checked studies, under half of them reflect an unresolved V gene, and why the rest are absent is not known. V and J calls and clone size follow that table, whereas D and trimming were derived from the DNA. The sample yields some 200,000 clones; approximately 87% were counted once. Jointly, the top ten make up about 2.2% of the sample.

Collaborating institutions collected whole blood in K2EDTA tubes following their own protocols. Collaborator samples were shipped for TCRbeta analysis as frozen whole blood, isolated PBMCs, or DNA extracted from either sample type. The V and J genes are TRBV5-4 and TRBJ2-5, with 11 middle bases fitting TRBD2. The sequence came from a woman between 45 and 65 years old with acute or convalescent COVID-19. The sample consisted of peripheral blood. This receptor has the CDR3 CASSSGTSGPTQYF. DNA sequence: TGTGCCAGCAGCTCCGGGACTAGCGGTCCGACCCAGTACTTC. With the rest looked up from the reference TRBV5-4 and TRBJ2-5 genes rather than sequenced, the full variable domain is ETGVTQSPTHLIKTRGQQVTLRCSSQSGHNTVSWYQQALGQGPQFIFQYYREEENGRGNFPPRFSGLQFPNYSSELNVNALELDDSALYLCASSSGTSGPTQYFGPGTRLLVL.